What follows are 32 T cell receptor beta chains derived from one specimen sequenced in a study of shared clonotypes between healthy human individuals. Profiled with immunoSEQ multiplex PCR; TCRdb holds only in-frame clones, not every one. The sample records some 1.4 million clones, approximately 96% being singletons. Material for sequencing was naive CD4+ T cells sorted from blood. Subset specified: CD45RA+ positively selected. These receptors were collected from a man aged 30 to 45 in good health.

On this clone itself: The same CDR3 can be traced to other DNA sequences in this sample. This chain joins TRBV5-6 and TRBJ2-2; D is unresolved. CDR3 length: 14 amino acids. Trimming removed 2 bases from V and 1 base from J, with 6 bases in between. The germline CDR1 and CDR2 sequences are SGHDT and YYEEEE. In DNA form, the CDR3 reads TGTGCCAGCAGCTTAGGCAGGAACACCGGGGAGCTGTTTTTT. Translation gives CASSLGRNTGELFF.

The chain combines TRBV2 with TRBJ2-7, with 7 bases matching TRBD2. CDR1 and CDR2 from the germline V gene are SNHLY and FYNNEI. V lost 5 bases, J lost 2 bases, and 9 bases stayed unmatched. This CDR3 spans 15 amino acids. This chain's CDR3 is CASSPRPSGTYEQYF. CDR3 nucleotide sequence: TGTGCCAGCAGTCCCAGGCCTAGCGGTACCTACGAGCAGTACTTC. Combining the CDR3 with reference TRBV2 and TRBJ2-7 gives the whole variable domain EPEVTQTPSHQVTQMGQEVILRCVPISNHLYFYWYRQILGQKVEFLVSFYNNEISEKSEIFDDQFSVERPDGSNFTLKIRSTKLEDSAMYFCASSPRPSGTYEQYFGPGTRLTVT.

V gene TRBV2 combines with J gene TRBJ2-5; D uncertain. This CDR3 is built from 12 residues. CDR1 SNHLY and CDR2 FYNNEI come from the germline V gene. V was pared by 5 bases and J by 3 bases, with 7 bases between. The CDR3 here is CASSLYKETQYF. The CDR3 region has the DNA TGTGCCAGCAGTCTCTATAAAGAGACCCAGTACTTC.

The V and J genes are TRBV6-1 and TRBJ1-1, with D uncertain. The CDR3 runs to 12 residues. The V end lost 8 bases, the J end lost 2 bases, and 9 bases lay between the germline ends. Germline assignment: CDR1 MNHNS and CDR2 SASEGT. CDR3 loop: CASEQKNTEAFF. In nucleotides, the CDR3 is TGTGCCAGCGAACAAAAAAACACTGAAGCTTTCTTT.

As DNA, the CDR3 is TGTGCCAGCAGCGTAGGGGCTAGCGGGTGGGAGCAGTACTTC. Protein: CASSVGASGWEQYF. This rearrangement joins TRBV9 to TRBJ2-7, with TRBD2 matching over 8 bases. CDR3 length: 14 residues. Germline values: CDR1 SGDLS, CDR2 YYNGEE. J was trimmed by 7 bases and V by 0 bases; bases with no gene match: 6.

The V call is TRBV25-1, the J call TRBJ2-7, with D tentatively TRBD1 or TRBD2 (5 bases each). CDR1 MGHDK and CDR2 SYGVNS come from the germline V gene. The CDR3 loop spans 15 amino acids. V was trimmed by 2 bases and J by 3 bases, leaving 14 bases between them. The CDR3 loop is CASSEGGSPYYEQYF. CDR3 nucleotides: TGTGCCAGCAGTGAAGGGGGATCTCCTTACTACGAGCAGTACTTC.

The chain couples TRBV7-9 to TRBJ2-7; no definite D call. This CDR3 is built from 15 residues. The germline V gene encodes CDR1 SEHNR and CDR2 FQNEAQ (reference sequence). With 2 bases removed from V and 2 bases from J, the gap between germline ends came to 13 bases. The CDR3, as DNA: TGTGCCAGCAGCTTAAGAGTGAGAGAGACCTACGAGCAGTACTTC. Residues: CASSLRVRETYEQYF. The full variable domain, with the rest looked up from reference TRBV7-9 and TRBJ2-7, is DTGVSQNPRHKITKRGQNVTFRCDPISEHNRLYWYRQTLGQGPEFLTYFQNEAQLEKSRLLSDRFSAERPKGSFSTLEIQRTEQGDSAMYLCASSLRVRETYEQYFGPGTRLTVT.

The chain couples TRBV9 to TRBJ2-7; D is perhaps TRBD2 (5 bases). The germline gives CDR1 SGDLS, CDR2 YYNGEE. V dropped 0 bases and J dropped 5 bases, with 12 bases sitting between them. The CDR3 consists of 14 residues. The CDR3 bases are TGTGCCAGCAGCGTAGACCGGGGTCGTGACGAGCAGTACTTC. It encodes CASSVDRGRDEQYF.

On this clone itself: Other nucleotide sequences from this sample produce the same CDR3. This chain uses TRBV11-2 with TRBJ2-5, with D possibly called TRBD1 or TRBD2 (5 bases each). There are 15 residues in the CDR3. V gave up 2 bases and J gave up 1 base, with 11 bases separating them. Germline lookup yields CDR1 SGHAT and CDR2 FQNNGV. The CDR3 DNA reads TGTGCCAGCAGCTTATCAGGGAGAGGCCAAGAGACCCAGTACTTC. Translating gives CASSLSGRGQETQYF. Full variable domain (outside the CDR3, taken from reference TRBV11-2 and TRBJ2-5): EAGVAQSPRYKIIEKRQSVAFWCNPISGHATLYWYQQILGQGPKLLIQFQNNGVVDDSQLPKDRFSAERLKGVDSTLKIQPAKLEDSAVYLCASSLSGRGQETQYFGPGTRLLVL.

The chain has TRBV7-6 and TRBJ1-3; perhaps TRBD1 as D (6 bases). V gave up 3 bases and J gave up 0 bases, with 15 bases separating them. The CDR3 spans 17 residues. CDR1 and CDR2 from the germline V gene are SGHVS and FNYEAQ. The CDR3 loop is CASSLIPTGSSGNTIYF. For the CDR3, the DNA is TGTGCCAGCAGCTTGATTCCGACAGGCAGCTCTGGAAACACCATATATTTT.

The chain is built from TRBV5-1 and TRBJ1-4; unclear D gene. CDR3 size: 12 residues. Germline assignment: CDR1 SGHRS and CDR2 YFSETQ. V lost 1 base and J lost 6, with 4 bases in between. The CDR3 protein is CASSLKDEKLFF. DNA of the CDR3: TGCGCCAGCAGCTTGAAGGATGAAAAACTGTTTTTT. Full variable domain (rest looked up from reference TRBV5-1 and TRBJ1-4): KAGVTQTPRYLIKTRGQQVTLSCSPISGHRSVSWYQQTPGQGLQFLFEYFSETQRNKGNFPGRFSGRQFSNSRSEMNVSTLELGDSALYLCASSLKDEKLFFGSGTQLSVL.

The genes are TRBV11-2 and TRBJ2-7; D remains ambiguous. There are 12 residues in the CDR3. Trimming left V 0 bases short and J 6 bases short, with 6 bases between. The germline V gene encodes CDR1 SGHAT and CDR2 FQNNGV. DNA for the CDR3: TGTGCCAGCAGCTTAGAGGTTCCCGAGCAGTACTTC. This codes for CASSLEVPEQYF.

This clone was seen just once. The chain employs TRBV6-5 and TRBJ2-2, with 7 bases matching TRBD1. In germline, CDR1 is MNHEY, CDR2 SVGAGI. The CDR3 is 14 amino acids. V dropped 6 bases and J dropped 4; count of bases not matched to a gene: 5. For the CDR3, the DNA is TGTGCCAGCAGAAGACAGGGTCTCACCGGGGAGCTGTTTTTT. This encodes CASRRQGLTGELFF.

The CDR3 sequence is CASSSQRPRDSSSYEQYF. The DNA of the CDR3 is TGTGCCAGCAGCTCCCAAAGACCCCGGGACTCGAGCTCCTACGAGCAGTACTTC. V gene TRBV7-8 combines with J gene TRBJ2-7; the D gene is possibly TRBD2 (6 bases). V gave up 4 bases and J gave up 0 bases, with 22 bases separating them. The CDR3 sequence is 18 residues long. The germline gives CDR1 SGHVS, CDR2 FQNEAQ.

This clone was seen once. This chain uses TRBV7-2 with TRBJ1-2; possibly TRBD1 for D (6 bases). Germline V gives CDR1 SGHTA, CDR2 FQGNSA. The CDR3 is made up of 14 amino acids. The ends were cut back, 4 bases at V and 2 bases at J, with 11 bases in the middle. The CDR3 nucleotides read TGTGCCAGCAGCTGGAACACAGGGAACTATGGCTACACCTTC. Its translation: CASSWNTGNYGYTF.

The chain recombines TRBV5-1 with TRBJ1-4; 9 bases agree with TRBD1. Germline CDR1 reads SGHRS; CDR2 reads YFSETQ. V lost 2 bases, J lost 7 bases, and 12 bases stayed unmatched. This CDR3 has 17 residues. The CDR3 region has the DNA TGCGCCAGCAGCTTTAACGTCGGTGGGACAGGGACTGAAAAACTGTTTTTT. Amino acids: CASSFNVGGTGTEKLFF.

The chain uses TRBV4-1 and TRBJ2-5; 7 nucleotides agree with TRBD1. The junction had 9 bases not matched to a gene; V was cut back by 0 bases and J by 5 bases. Germline loops: CDR1 MGHRA, CDR2 YSYEKL. The CDR3 consists of 16 residues. The CDR3 nucleotides are TGCGCCAGCAGCCAAGATCGGACAGGTGGGAGTGAGACCCAGTACTTC. Translated, it gives CASSQDRTGGSETQYF.

This chain uses TRBV5-1 with TRBJ1-1; D unresolved. CDR3 length: 13 amino acids. Germline V gene data show CDR1 as SGHRS and CDR2 as YFSETQ. V lost 0 bases and J 10 bases, leaving 13 bases between the germline ends. The CDR3 DNA follows: TGCGCCAGCAGCTTGGAGGCCCGACGAGGAGCTTTCTTT. It is translated as CASSLEARRGAFF.

This chain links TRBV9 with TRBJ2-1; 10 bases match TRBD2. Germline CDR1 SGDLS, CDR2 YYNGEE. The CDR3 consists of 18 residues. V was clipped by 2 bases and J by 7 bases; unmatched bases: 15. The CDR3 DNA is TGTGCCAGCAGCGTGGATCCCCCGGGAGCGGGAGGGCCGAATGAGCAGTTCTTC. Its protein is CASSVDPPGAGGPNEQFF.

The chain couples TRBV4-1 to TRBJ1-4; possible D gene TRBD1, 6 bases. This CDR3 has 16 residues. Germline values: CDR1 MGHRA, CDR2 YSYEKL. V was cut by 1 base and J by 8 bases, with 17 bases left in between. The CDR3 loop reads CASSQGIGQTREKLFF. In DNA form, the CDR3 reads TGCGCCAGCAGCCAAGGGATAGGACAGACGAGAGAAAAACTGTTTTTT.

The CDR3 sequence is CASSGFSGRANNEQFF. The CDR3 DNA is TGTGCCAGCAGTGGGTTTAGCGGGAGGGCCAACAATGAGCAGTTCTTC. The rearrangement uses TRBV25-1 and TRBJ2-1, with 11 bases that match TRBD2. The germline CDR1 and CDR2 sequences are MGHDK and SYGVNS. CDR3 length equals 16 residues. V shed 4 bases, J shed 5 bases, and the junction held 7 bases outside the gene matches.

This clone was seen only once. The rearrangement uses TRBV7-2 and TRBJ2-7; D perhaps matches TRBD2 (5 bases). Germline lookup yields CDR1 SGHTA and CDR2 FQGNSA. The CDR3 has 14 amino acids. Deletions cut 2 bases from V and 2 bases from J, with 10 bases between. The CDR3 DNA reads TGTGCCAGCAGCTTAAGAGGGTCCGCCTACGAGCAGTACTTC. Amino acids: CASSLRGSAYEQYF.

The chain joins TRBV6-5 to TRBJ1-4; 7 positions match TRBD1. Looked up from germline, CDR1 is MNHEY and CDR2 is SVGAGI. The CDR3 extends over 14 amino acids. With 2 bases clipped from V and 8 bases from J, the junction kept 5 bases outside the gene matches. The CDR3 is CASSYDRDGEKLFF. The CDR3 DNA reads TGTGCCAGCAGTTACGACAGGGACGGGGAAAAACTGTTTTTT.

Comment on this clone: Other DNA variants within this sample encode the same CDR3. The V gene is TRBV9, the J gene TRBJ2-7, with D tentatively TRBD2 (7 bases). V dropped 0 bases and J dropped 7 bases, with 11 bases sitting between them. This CDR3 contains 13 residues. Germline V gives CDR1 SGDLS, CDR2 YYNGEE. The CDR3, as DNA: TGTGCCAGCAGCGTAGCGGGGGGCTGGGAGCAGTACTTC. Its translation is CASSVAGGWEQYF.

The rearrangement joins TRBV5-6 to TRBJ2-5, with 9 bases matching TRBD1. In germline, CDR1 is SGHDT, CDR2 YYEEEE. The CDR3 is 14 amino acids. V shed 3 bases, J shed 5 bases, and the junction held 5 bases outside the gene matches. DNA of the CDR3: TGTGCCAGCAGCTCTGCCGGGACAGGGGAGACCCAGTACTTC. This sequence encodes CASSSAGTGETQYF.

A single count supports this clone. The chain carries TRBV27 and TRBJ2-1; 9 bases fit TRBD1. V lost 4 bases, J lost 7 bases, and 11 bases stayed unmatched. The germline V gene has CDR1 MNHEY and CDR2 SMNVEV (reference sequence). The CDR3 has 16 residues. The CDR3 DNA follows: TGTGCCAGCAGTTACCGTCCGGGACAGGGTATTAATGAGCAGTTCTTC. Translating gives CASSYRPGQGINEQFF.

The genes are TRBV7-9 and TRBJ1-1, with TRBD1 matching over 8 bases. The CDR3 covers 14 residues. Germline CDR1 reads SEHNR; CDR2 reads FQNEAQ (reference sequence). V shed 1 base, J shed 6 bases, and the junction held 4 bases outside the gene matches. The CDR3 nucleotides read TGTGCCAGCAGCTTAGGGCAGGGGGCGGCTGAAGCTTTCTTT. Translation: CASSLGQGAAEAFF.

This clone has a single count. The junction departs from the called germline gene at one end, perhaps through a read error. Other DNA sequences in this specimen translate into the identical CDR3. The rearrangement joins TRBV5-1 to TRBJ1-5; weak D call: TRBD1 (5 bases). Germline V gives CDR1 SGHRS, CDR2 YFSETQ. The CDR3 is 14 residues long. In DNA, the CDR3 is TGTGCCAGCAGCTTGGGGCAGGGAAGTCAGCCCCAGCATTTT. As protein: CASSLGQGSQPQHF.

The chain employs TRBV5-1 and TRBJ2-2; 11 nucleotides align to TRBD1. With 3 bases clipped from V and 6 bases from J, the junction kept 4 bases outside the gene matches. Looked up from germline, CDR1 is SGHRS and CDR2 is YFSETQ. The CDR3 consists of 15 residues. In nucleotides, the CDR3 is TGCGCCAGCAGCTATAGGACAGGGGGCCCCGGGGAGCTGTTTTTT. This sequence encodes CASSYRTGGPGELFF.

This chain joins TRBV7-9 and TRBJ2-7, with unresolved D. CDR1 is SEHNR and CDR2 is FQNEAQ in the germline V gene (reference sequence). The CDR3 totals 14 residues. V was shortened by 2 bases and J by 0 bases, with 8 bases between the two germline ends. The CDR3 protein is CASSLRSASYEQYF. The CDR3 nucleotides are TGTGCCAGCAGCTTAAGATCCGCCTCCTACGAGCAGTACTTC.

The rearrangement uses TRBV28 and TRBJ2-7, with D possibly TRBD2 on 5 matching bases. The ends were cut back, 7 bases at V and 9 bases at J, with 25 bases in the middle. This CDR3 has 15 amino acids. Looked up from germline, CDR1 is MDHEN and CDR2 is SYDVKM. The CDR3 here is CASTLSAGGPGVQYF. The CDR3 DNA is TGTGCCAGCACCTTAAGTGCGGGCGGTCCTGGTGTGCAGTACTTC.

The chain is built from TRBV6-1 and TRBJ1-4; the match to TRBD1 covers 9 bases. Unmatched junction bases numbered 13, after V lost 4 bases and J lost 10 bases. This CDR3 is built from 16 residues. From germline, CDR1 is MNHNS and CDR2 SASEGT. The CDR3 here is CASSGRLNRGLGKLFF. The DNA for the CDR3 is TGTGCCAGCAGTGGCCGTTTGAACAGGGGGCTTGGAAAACTGTTTTTT.